Listed here are 8 T cell receptor beta chains from one sample, sequenced in a study of STAT5B mutations in CD4+ large granular lymphocyte leukemia. Some clones are missing from TCRdb's copy, which holds only in-frame ones; the method was immunoSEQ multiplex PCR. The data contain tens of thousands of clones, about 76% of them singletons. The sample comprised CD4+ T cells from blood buffy coats. These receptors came from a human donor in good health.

This clone was detected only once. One junction end does not reproduce the germline sequence, and a read error may be involved. The chain has TRBV27 and TRBJ2-3, with D tentatively TRBD1 (6 bases). The germline V gene has CDR1 MNHEY and CDR2 SMNVEV (reference sequence). There are 16 residues in the CDR3. CDR3 residues: CAGSLRQDASTDTQYF. DNA of the CDR3: TGTGCCGGCAGTCTCAGACAGGACGCTAGCACAGATACGCAGTATTTT.

This clone has a handful of counts. The chain combines TRBV30 with TRBJ1-5, with D possibly matching TRBD1 (5 bases). The V and J ends lost 0 bases and 6 bases respectively, with 9 bases between them. The CDR3 spans 13 residues. Germline V gene lookup returns CDR1 GTSNPN and CDR2 SVGIG (reference sequence). The CDR3 DNA sequence: TGTGCCTGGAGTGTTCAGGGTGGTCAGCCCCAGCATTTT. Protein: CAWSVQGGQPQHF.

The chain employs TRBV10-3 and TRBJ1-1; D is possibly TRBD1 (6 bases). The germline gives CDR1 ENHRY, CDR2 SYGVKD. The CDR3 extends over 15 amino acids. Trimming removed 4 bases from V and 9 bases from J, with 21 bases in between. CDR3 sequence: CAISGGARATLKAFF. The CDR3, as DNA: TGTGCCATCAGTGGGGGGGCGCGGGCAACCCTGAAAGCTTTCTTT.

The J gene is TRBJ1-4, the V gene TRBV29-1; no definite D call. CDR3 length: 12 amino acids. Germline assignment: CDR1 SQVTM and CDR2 ANQGSEA. V shed 7 bases and J shed 8 bases, with 14 bases lying between them. The CDR3 loop is CSATLEGEKLFF. The DNA for the CDR3 is TGCAGCGCAACATTAGAGGGAGAAAAACTGTTTTTT.

This chain uses TRBV2 with TRBJ1-3; D gene uncertain. This CDR3 comprises 13 residues. Germline lookup yields CDR1 SNHLY and CDR2 FYNNEI. V was shortened by 0 bases and J by 3 bases, with 3 bases between the two germline ends. The CDR3 reads CASSEASGNTIYF. For the CDR3, the DNA is TGTGCCAGCAGTGAAGCCAGTGGAAACACCATATATTTT.

V gene TRBV2 combines with J gene TRBJ2-5; D unresolved. The CDR3 is made up of 12 amino acids. Trimming took off 4 bases at V and 3 bases at J, with 6 bases between the two ends. CDR1 and CDR2 (germline): SNHLY, FYNNEI. Here the CDR3 reads CASSADEETQYF. The CDR3 DNA is TGTGCCAGCAGTGCCGATGAAGAGACCCAGTACTTC.

This clone was seen a handful of times. The CDR3 region is CASSLEPGNYGYTF. Here the CDR3 DNA reads TGTGCCAGCAGCTTGGAGCCGGGCAACTATGGCTACACCTTC. The V call is TRBV5-5, the J call TRBJ1-2; D unclear. Trimming cost V 0 bases and J 2 bases, with 8 bases left between them. This CDR3 is 14 amino acids long. The germline CDR1 and CDR2 sequences are SGHKS and YYEKEE (reference sequence). Full variable domain (outside the CDR3, taken from reference TRBV5-5 and TRBJ1-2): DAGVTQSPTHLIKTRGQQVTLRCSPISGHKSVSWYQQVLGQGPQFIFQYYEKEERGRGNFPDRFSARQFPNYSSELNVNALLLGDSALYLCASSLEPGNYGYTFGSGTRLTVV.

V is TRBV11-3 and J is TRBJ2-7, with D maybe TRBD1 (5 bases). The CDR3 contains 13 residues. Germline CDR1 SGHNT, CDR2 YENEEA. The ends were cut back, 4 bases at V and 1 base at J, with 8 bases in the middle. The CDR3 here is CASSSRTSYEQYF. In nucleotides, the CDR3 is TGTGCCAGCAGCTCAAGGACATCCTACGAGCAGTACTTC.